This T cell receptor beta chain was identified in a study of T cell repertoires in cytomegalovirus infection. TCRdb redid the calling of the reads with MiXCR, one entry per CDR3 protein. Seen here are 250,000 to 400,000 distinct CDR3 sequences, roughly 25% observed once, and the top ten hold about an eighth. This clonotype was seen once. Its specificity is unknown. The V end was cut by 2 bases, the J end by 0 bases, with 11 bases between. This CDR3 region has 16 residues. CDR1 is SNHLY and CDR2 is FYNNEI in the germline V gene. The rearrangement uses TRBV2 and TRBJ2-1, with D hard to call. The TCR sequence derives from a human donor in good health (CMV status not recorded). Some clones in this sample may be carry-over from other donors' samples. The sequencing here drew on cultured PBMCs, taken from culture after CMV antigen stimulation. This CDR3 reads CASSEWGQSSYNEQFF. The DNA of the CDR3 is TGTGCCAGCAGTGAATGGGGTCAGAGCTCCTACAATGAGCAGTTCTTC.